The 8 T cell receptor beta chains below come from one sample, sequenced in a study of T cell responses to AZD1222 COVID-19 vaccine. The repertoire was sequenced with immunoSEQ multiplex PCR; TCRdb's copy has only in-frame clones and lacks some. The data hold roughly 120,000 clones, with around 94% observed a single time. Specimen: peripheral blood, collected on day 0 of AZD1222 vaccination. Source of these receptors: an adult in good health.

CDR3 loop: CATSNSFNSPLHF. DNA for the CDR3: TGTGCCACCAGCAACAGTTTTAATTCACCCCTCCACTTT. The V gene is TRBV15, the J gene TRBJ1-6; D unclear. The ends were cut back, 4 bases at V and 6 bases at J, with 7 bases in the middle. This CDR3 region has 13 residues. The V gene's germline CDR1 is LNHNV and CDR2 YYDKDF (reference sequence).

The chain carries TRBV3-1 (or the pseudogene TRBV3-2) and TRBJ2-3; TRBD2 is a possible D gene (6 bases). Per the germline V gene, CDR1 is LGHDT and CDR2 is YNNKEL (reference sequence). Trimming stripped 3 bases from V and 0 bases from J, with 10 bases between. The CDR3 sequence is 15 residues long. DNA of the CDR3: TGTGCCAGCAGCCAGGAGACTAGAAGCACAGATACGCAGTATTTT. It is translated as CASSQETRSTDTQYF.

This chain joins TRBV7-8 and TRBJ2-7, with 12 bases aligning to TRBD2. Germline lookup yields CDR1 SGHVS and CDR2 FQNEAQ. Trimming took 4 bases from V and 4 from J; bases not matched to a gene: 2. The CDR3 sequence is 14 residues long. In DNA, the CDR3 is TGTGCCAGCAGCTGGACTAGCGGGACTTACGAGCAGTACTTC. Translation: CASSWTSGTYEQYF.

The chain has TRBV2 and TRBJ1-5, with D hard to call. Trimming stripped 4 bases from V and 6 bases from J, with 13 bases between. The CDR3 contains 14 residues. In germline, CDR1 is SNHLY, CDR2 FYNNEI. In nucleotides, the CDR3 is TGTGCCAGCAGTGTCCCCCTCGCGGGTCAGCCCCAGCATTTT. It is translated as CASSVPLAGQPQHF.

The gene calls are TRBV4-2 and TRBJ2-5; 10 nucleotides align to TRBD2. The CDR3 has 17 residues. J gave up 5 bases and V 0 bases, and 9 bases lay outside the gene matches. Germline CDR1 LGHNA, CDR2 YNFKEQ. The CDR3 protein is CASSQDGSGGEGETQYF. The CDR3 DNA follows: TGTGCCAGCAGCCAAGATGGGAGCGGGGGGGAAGGGGAGACCCAGTACTTC.

The chain is built from TRBV18 and TRBJ1-2, with 9 nucleotides matching TRBD1. Germline V gene data show CDR1 as KGHSH and CDR2 as LQKENI. The CDR3 is 15 residues long. J gave up 8 bases and V 2 bases, and 9 bases lay outside the gene matches. CDR3 loop: CASSPDWDRVLGYTF. CDR3 nucleotide sequence: TGTGCCAGCTCACCAGATTGGGACAGGGTATTAGGCTACACCTTC.

As regards this clone: One junction end disagrees with the germline gene, perhaps due to a read error. The gene calls are TRBV15 and TRBJ1-3, with no clear D. The germline CDR1 and CDR2 sequences are LNHNV and YYDKDF (reference sequence). The CDR3 length is 12 residues. The CDR3 DNA reads TGTGCCACCAGCAGAGATAGGGTTTGGCCTCATTTT. It encodes CATSRDRVWPHF. The full variable domain, in which reference TRBV15 and TRBJ1-3 provide the parts outside the CDR3, is DAMVIQNPRYQVTQFGKPVTLSCSQTLNHNVMYWYQQKSSQAPKLLFHYYDKDFNNEADTPDNFQSRRPNTSFCFLDIRSPGLGDTAMYLCATSRDRVWPHFGEGSWLTVV.

The gene calls are TRBV18 and TRBJ2-7; no firm D call. Per the germline V gene, CDR1 is KGHSH and CDR2 is LQKENI. V lost 3 bases to trimming and J lost 4 bases, with 10 bases between them. The CDR3 runs 13 residues. The CDR3 sequence: CASSPSGPYEQYF. The CDR3 DNA sequence: TGTGCCAGCTCACCGTCTGGACCTTACGAGCAGTACTTC. Full variable domain (rest looked up from reference TRBV18 and TRBJ2-7): NAGVMQNPRHLVRRRGQEARLRCSPMKGHSHVYWYRQLPEEGLKFMVYLQKENIIDESGMPKERFSAEFPKEGPSILRIQQVVRGDSAAYFCASSPSGPYEQYFGPGTRLTVT.